These 17 T cell receptor beta chains were all obtained from the same sample, sequenced in a study of blood T cell repertoires in COVID-19. Here immunoSEQ multiplex PCR was the method, and the copy in TCRdb shows in-frame clones only, minus some. The sample shows 130,000 or so clones, around 87% of them seen only once. The sequencing input was peripheral blood. The receptors were gathered from a man aged 70-80 years with active or convalescent COVID-19.

The chain has TRBV6-5 and TRBJ2-3; 16 nucleotides match TRBD2. Per the germline V gene, CDR1 is MNHEY and CDR2 is SVGAGI. The CDR3 sequence is 16 residues long. V dropped 4 bases and J dropped 11; count of bases not matched to a gene: 9. Here the CDR3 reads CASSSGLAGGPGVQYF. As DNA, the CDR3 is TGTGCCAGCAGTTCGGGACTAGCGGGAGGGCCAGGGGTGCAGTATTTT.

On this clone: Other nucleotide sequences in the sample specify the same CDR3. This chain connects TRBV5-1 to TRBJ2-7, with 8 bases identical to TRBD1. Looked up from germline, CDR1 is SGHRS and CDR2 is YFSETQ. The CDR3 loop spans 14 amino acids. Trimming at V came to 0 bases and at J to 2 bases, leaving 1 base not matched to a gene. The CDR3, as DNA: TGCGCCAGCAGCTTGGGGACAGGGACCTACGAGCAGTACTTC. The encoded protein is CASSLGTGTYEQYF.

This chain uses TRBV18 with TRBJ2-7; no clear D. V lost 6 bases to trimming and J lost 7 bases, with 16 bases between them. The CDR3 consists of 13 residues. Germline loops: CDR1 KGHSH, CDR2 LQKENI. The CDR3 region has the DNA TGTGCCAGCTCGGTCGGGTCGGGTCGGGAGCAGTACTTC. It yields the protein CASSVGSGREQYF.

The J gene is TRBJ2-1, the V gene TRBV7-2; 11 nucleotides line up with TRBD2. The ends lost 5 bases at V and 8 bases at J; junction bases unmatched: 11. Germline values: CDR1 SGHTA, CDR2 FQGNSA. CDR3 length: 16 amino acids. This CDR3 reads CASSPLAGAVWDEQFF. The CDR3 DNA reads as TGTGCCAGCAGCCCACTAGCGGGAGCAGTCTGGGATGAGCAGTTCTTC.

This clone was recorded a few times. V and J are TRBV5-4 and TRBJ1-5; 9 bases are a match to TRBD1. The CDR3 consists of 15 residues. V dropped 3 bases and J dropped 4; count of bases not matched to a gene: 5. In germline, CDR1 is SGHNT, CDR2 YYREEE (reference sequence). The CDR3 nucleotides read TGTGCCAGCAGCTCGGGACAGGGCCGGAATCAGCCCCAGCATTTT. Amino acid sequence: CASSSGQGRNQPQHF.

The rearrangement joins TRBV5-6 to TRBJ1-2; D is perhaps TRBD1 (5 bases). This CDR3 spans 13 amino acids. The ends were cut back, 2 bases at V and 1 base at J, with 6 bases in the middle. The germline gives CDR1 SGHDT, CDR2 YYEEEE. The CDR3 reads CASSFDSNYGYTF. The CDR3, as DNA: TGTGCCAGCAGCTTCGACAGTAACTATGGCTACACCTTC.

This rearrangement joins TRBV7-2 to TRBJ2-3; D is unresolved. Germline CDR1 and CDR2: SGHTA and FQGNSA. V was clipped by 5 bases and J by 5 bases, with 14 bases between them. This CDR3 has 14 amino acids. The CDR3, as DNA: TGTGCCAGCAGCCCACCCCATCCGAGAGATACGCAGTATTTT. Translated, it gives CASSPPHPRDTQYF. The variable domain in full, completed from reference TRBV7-2 and TRBJ2-3, reads GAGVSQSPSNKVTEKGKDVELRCDPISGHTALYWYRQSLGQGLEFLIYFQGNSAPDKSGLPSDRFSAERTGGSVSTLTIQRTQQEDSAVYLCASSPPHPRDTQYFGPGTRLTVL.

This chain links TRBV3-1 (or the pseudogene TRBV3-2) with TRBJ2-1, with 7 bases identical to TRBD2. There are 15 residues in the CDR3. The ends lost 1 base at V and 6 bases at J; junction bases unmatched: 6. Germline assignment: CDR1 LGHDT and CDR2 YNNKEL (reference sequence). Here the CDR3 reads CASSQVRPGGNEQFF. The CDR3 coding sequence is TGTGCCAGCAGCCAAGTTCGTCCGGGGGGCAATGAGCAGTTCTTC.

V is TRBV19 and J is TRBJ2-7; TRBD1 matches 7 bases. The CDR3 is 14 amino acids. Trimming removed 5 bases from V and 2 bases from J; junction bases left unmatched: 6. Germline CDR1 and CDR2: LNHDA and SQIVND (reference sequence). The CDR3 DNA sequence: TGTGCCAGTAGTTTAGCAGGGGGTACCTACGAGCAGTACTTC. Residues: CASSLAGGTYEQYF.

The V gene is TRBV6-1, the J gene TRBJ2-7, with D unclear. The CDR3 length is 13 residues. V shed 3 bases and J shed 3 bases, with 9 bases lying between them. Germline CDR1 and CDR2: MNHNS and SASEGT. The CDR3 nucleotides are TGTGCCAGCAGTGACGTCCCCTACTACGAGCAGTACTTC. Encoded protein: CASSDVPYYEQYF.

The chain uses TRBV19 and TRBJ1-2; D may be TRBD1 (6 bases). Germline CDR1 reads LNHDA; CDR2 reads SQIVND (reference sequence). V gave up 3 bases and J gave up 3 bases, with 17 bases separating them. The CDR3 consists of 16 residues. The CDR3 reads CASSIGSRGGDYGYTF. As DNA, the CDR3 is TGTGCCAGTAGTATCGGCTCCAGGGGAGGGGACTATGGCTACACCTTC.

The chain couples TRBV15 to TRBJ1-4, with 7 bases lining up with TRBD1. J was trimmed by 5 bases and V by 5 bases; bases with no gene match: 5. The CDR3 runs to 14 residues. Germline lookup yields CDR1 LNHNV and CDR2 YYDKDF (reference sequence). The CDR3 sequence: CATSLGGPNEKLFF. CDR3 nucleotides: TGTGCCACCAGCTTAGGGGGCCCAAATGAAAAACTGTTTTTT.

The chain recombines TRBV19 with TRBJ1-2; D not resolved. The CDR3 spans 13 residues. V was shortened by 6 bases and J by 10 bases, with 18 bases between the two germline ends. Germline-derived CDR1 and CDR2 are LNHDA and SQIVND (reference sequence). The CDR3 coding sequence is TGTGCCAGTAGCCAAGGCAGCGCCTGGAACTACACCTTC. It translates to CASSQGSAWNYTF.

The V and J genes are TRBV5-5 and TRBJ1-6; D possibly corresponds to TRBD1 (6 bases). CDR1 and CDR2 from the germline V gene are SGHKS and YYEKEE (reference sequence). This CDR3 comprises 14 residues. V lost 1 base to trimming and J lost 9 bases, with 11 bases between them. CDR3 coding DNA: TGTGCCAGCAGCTTGAACAGGGTCAGTTCACCCCTCCACTTT. Translated, it gives CASSLNRVSSPLHF.

This clone appeared once. V gene TRBV19 combines with J gene TRBJ2-3, with 9 bases lining up with TRBD1. V lost 7 bases and J lost 4; bases outside the gene matches: 12. CDR1 is LNHDA, CDR2 SQIVND, per germline (reference sequence). The CDR3 consists of 16 residues. The CDR3 spells CASKKQGAVGPDTQYF. For the CDR3, the DNA is TGTGCCAGTAAAAAACAGGGGGCAGTTGGGCCAGATACGCAGTATTTT.

This clone was found a few times. J is TRBJ2-2 and V is TRBV6-5; 8 bases map to TRBD1. The trim removed 6 bases at V and 0 bases at J, leaving 3 bases unmatched. The CDR3 has 15 amino acids. In germline, CDR1 is MNHEY, CDR2 SVGAGI. The CDR3: CASSRTGTNTGELFF. The CDR3 DNA follows: TGTGCCAGCAGCAGGACAGGGACGAACACCGGGGAGCTGTTTTTT.

The J gene is TRBJ1-4, the V gene TRBV19; 7 positions match TRBD1. J gave up 4 bases and V 9 bases, and 8 bases lay outside the gene matches. CDR3 length equals 14 residues. Germline V lookup: CDR1 LNHDA, CDR2 SQIVND (reference sequence). This chain's CDR3 is CASAPGTVNEKLFF. The CDR3 DNA is TGTGCCAGCGCACCCGGGACAGTTAATGAAAAACTGTTTTTT.